Detailed here is one T cell receptor (beta chain). The antigen remains unidentified. Possible read error: a much larger clone is one base away. Cells sorted as Tregs were CD4+, CD25+ and CD127-/low. Semi-nested PCR with Nested Universal Primer A followed constant-region reverse priming of full-length variable regions. TCRdb independently ran MiXCR on the 5' RACE reads; one entry per CDR3 protein. In the table there are over 45,000 distinct CDR3 sequences, less than 30% of which are singletons. This CDR3 contains 15 residues. V lost 2 bases to trimming and J lost 1 base, with 8 bases between them. Looked up from germline, CDR1 is SGHTA and CDR2 is FQGNSA. Study conclusions and caveats: The larger cohort examined one V-J beta rearrangement, not whole repertoires. The TCR gene usage of tumor memory CD4+ T cells clustered together with blood and lymph node memory CD4+ cells and with lymph node naive CD4+ cells.

Sequenced sample: tumor-infiltrating Tregs sorted from the breast tumor. This TCR was recovered from a female donor with breast cancer. The chain is built from TRBV7-2 and TRBJ1-4; tentatively, D is TRBD1 (6 bases). The CDR3 loop is CTSSLQGRTNEKLFF. The CDR3 DNA follows: TGTACCAGCAGCTTACAGGGGAGAACTAATGAAAAACTGTTTTTT.